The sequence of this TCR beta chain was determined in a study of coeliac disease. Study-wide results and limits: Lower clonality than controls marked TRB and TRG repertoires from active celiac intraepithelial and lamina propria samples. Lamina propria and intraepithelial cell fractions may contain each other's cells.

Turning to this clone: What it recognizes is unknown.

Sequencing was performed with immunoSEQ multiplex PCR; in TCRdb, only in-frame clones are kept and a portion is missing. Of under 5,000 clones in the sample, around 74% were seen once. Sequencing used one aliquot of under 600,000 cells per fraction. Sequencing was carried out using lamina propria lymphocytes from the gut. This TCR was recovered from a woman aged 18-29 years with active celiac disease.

CDR3 region: CASSLGLGAEQYF. The DNA for the CDR3 is TGTGCCAGCAGCTTGGGACTCGGGGCGGAGCAGTACTTC. The chain combines TRBV7-3 with TRBJ2-7, with D possibly TRBD2 on 6 matching bases. V lost 3 bases to trimming and J lost 7 bases, with 13 bases between them. Germline V gene data show CDR1 as SGHTA and CDR2 as FQGTGA. The CDR3 is 13 amino acids.